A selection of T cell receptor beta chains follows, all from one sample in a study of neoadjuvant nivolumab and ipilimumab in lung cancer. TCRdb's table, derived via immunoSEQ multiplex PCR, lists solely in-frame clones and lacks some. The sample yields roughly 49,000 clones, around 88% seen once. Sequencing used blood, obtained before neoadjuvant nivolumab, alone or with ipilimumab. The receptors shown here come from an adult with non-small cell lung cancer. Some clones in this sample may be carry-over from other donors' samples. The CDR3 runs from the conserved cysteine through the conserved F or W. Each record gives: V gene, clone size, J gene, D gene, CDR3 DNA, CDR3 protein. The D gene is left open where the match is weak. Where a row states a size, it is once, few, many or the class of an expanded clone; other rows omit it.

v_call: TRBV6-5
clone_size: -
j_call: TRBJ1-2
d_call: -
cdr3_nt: TGTGCCAGCAGCGGACAGAATAACTATGGCTACACCTTC
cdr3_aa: CASSGQNNYGYTF

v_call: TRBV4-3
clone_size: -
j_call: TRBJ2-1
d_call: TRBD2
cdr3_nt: TGCGCCAGCAGCCAGGAGACTAGCGGGAGAGTCTACAATGAGCAGTTCTTC
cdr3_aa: CASSQETSGRVYNEQFF

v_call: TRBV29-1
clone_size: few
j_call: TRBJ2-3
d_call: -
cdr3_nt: TGCAGCGTTGAGTCCAGGTACACAGATACGCAGTATTTT
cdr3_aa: CSVESRYTDTQYF

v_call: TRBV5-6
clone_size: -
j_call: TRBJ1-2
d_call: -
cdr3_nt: TGTGCCAGCAGCCCCCCACTGGGGAGACCGGAGGGCTACACCTTC
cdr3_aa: CASSPPLGRPEGYTF

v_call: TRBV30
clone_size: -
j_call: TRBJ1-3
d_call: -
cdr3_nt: TGTGCCTGGATTTTATGGGGGAACACCATATATTTT
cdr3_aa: CAWILWGNTIYF

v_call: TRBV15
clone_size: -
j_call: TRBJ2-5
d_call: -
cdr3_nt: TGTGCCACCAGCAGAGGGTCGCTCTCTAGCCAAGAGACCCAGTACTTC
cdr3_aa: CATSRGSLSSQETQYF

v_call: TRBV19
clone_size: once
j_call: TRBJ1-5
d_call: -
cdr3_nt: TGTGCCAGTAGTCCGGAGAGGTGGCAGCCCCAGCATTTT
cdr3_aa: CASSPERWQPQHF

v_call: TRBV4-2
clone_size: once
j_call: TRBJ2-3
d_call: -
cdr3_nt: TGTGCCAGCAGCCAACCACAGGGAACAGATACGCAGTATTTT
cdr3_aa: CASSQPQGTDTQYF

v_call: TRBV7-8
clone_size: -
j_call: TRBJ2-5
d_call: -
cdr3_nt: TGTGCCAGCAGCTTAACTAAAGAGACCCAGTACTTC
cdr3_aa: CASSLTKETQYF

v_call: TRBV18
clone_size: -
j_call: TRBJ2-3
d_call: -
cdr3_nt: TGTGCCAGCTCACCAACAGATACGCAGTATTTT
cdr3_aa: CASSPTDTQYF

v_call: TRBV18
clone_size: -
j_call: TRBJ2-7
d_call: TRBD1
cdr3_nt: TGTGCCAGCTCACCTTCTAACAGGGGCTTCTACGAGCAGTACTTC
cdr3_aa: CASSPSNRGFYEQYF

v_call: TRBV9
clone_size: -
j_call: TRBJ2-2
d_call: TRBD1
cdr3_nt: TGTGCCAGCAGCGTGGCCCCGGGACAGGGTACCGGGGAGCTGTTTTTT
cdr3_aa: CASSVAPGQGTGELFF

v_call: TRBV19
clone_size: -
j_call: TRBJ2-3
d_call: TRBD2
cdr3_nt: TGTGCCAGTAGCGGACTAGCGGGAGGGCGGAATACGCAGTATTTT
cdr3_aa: CASSGLAGGRNTQYF

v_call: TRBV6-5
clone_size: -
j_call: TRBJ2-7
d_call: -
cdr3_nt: TGTGCCAGCAGTTTAAGCGACAGCCTATCCTACGAGCAGTACTTC
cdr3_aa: CASSLSDSLSYEQYF

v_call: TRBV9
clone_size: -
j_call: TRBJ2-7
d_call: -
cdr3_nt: TGTGCCAGCACCCTCAGGGGGCGTGGCCCAGAGGGGGGGCTAAATTACGAGCAGTACTTC
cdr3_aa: CASTLRGRGPEGGLNYEQYF

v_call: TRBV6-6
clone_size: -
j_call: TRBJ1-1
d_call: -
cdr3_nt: TGTGCCAGCAATATCGACAGAAACACTGAAGCTTTCTTT
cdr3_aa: CASNIDRNTEAFF

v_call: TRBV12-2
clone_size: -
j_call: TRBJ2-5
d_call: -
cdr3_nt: TGTGCAAGTCGCCTGACTAGCGGGAGGGCCCCAGAGACCCAGTACTTC
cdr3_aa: CASRLTSGRAPETQYF

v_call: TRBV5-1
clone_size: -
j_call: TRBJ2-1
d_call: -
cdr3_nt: TGCGCCAGCAGCGAGAGGCAGGCAAACAATGAGCAGTTCTTC
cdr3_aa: CASSERQANNEQFF

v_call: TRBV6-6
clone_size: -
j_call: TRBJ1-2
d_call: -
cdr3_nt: TGTGCCAGCAGTCAACCCGCGGGACTCTATGGCTACACCTTC
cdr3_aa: CASSQPAGLYGYTF

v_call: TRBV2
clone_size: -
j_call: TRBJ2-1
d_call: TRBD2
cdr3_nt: TGTGCCAGCAGGGGCGGACTAGCGGGAGGCCTCTACAATGAGCAGTTCTTC
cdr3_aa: CASRGGLAGGLYNEQFF

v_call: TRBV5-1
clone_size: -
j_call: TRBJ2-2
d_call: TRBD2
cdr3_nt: TGCGCCAGCAGCCCTCGAGCTAGCGGGGGAGGGAACACCGGGGAGCTGTTTTTT
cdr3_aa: CASSPRASGGGNTGELFF

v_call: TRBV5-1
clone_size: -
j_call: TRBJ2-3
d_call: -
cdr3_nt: TGCGCCAGCAGCTTGGACCGGCCTGGGGATACGCAGTATTTT
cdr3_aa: CASSLDRPGDTQYF

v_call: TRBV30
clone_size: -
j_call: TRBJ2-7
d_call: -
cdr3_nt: TGTGCCTGGAGTGTTCGGGCTTCCTACGAGCAGTACTTC
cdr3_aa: CAWSVRASYEQYF

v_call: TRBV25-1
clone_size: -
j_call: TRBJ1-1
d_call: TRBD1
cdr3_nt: TGTGCCAGCAGTCTACTGACAGGGGCGGCGAACACTGAAGCTTTCTTT
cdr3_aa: CASSLLTGAANTEAFF

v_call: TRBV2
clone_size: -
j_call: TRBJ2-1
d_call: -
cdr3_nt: TGTGCCGACCGAAATACAGGTCTCTCCTACAATGAGCAGTTCTTC
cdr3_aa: CADRNTGLSYNEQFF

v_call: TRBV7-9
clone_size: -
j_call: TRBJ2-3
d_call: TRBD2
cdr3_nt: TGTGCCAGCACAACCGGGGGGGGAGTCAGGGATACGCAGTATTTT
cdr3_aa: CASTTGGGVRDTQYF

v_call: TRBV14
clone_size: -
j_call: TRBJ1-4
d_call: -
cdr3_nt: TGTGCCAGCAGCCCTAGGTGGCGGGGGGAAAAACTGTTTTTT
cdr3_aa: CASSPRWRGEKLFF

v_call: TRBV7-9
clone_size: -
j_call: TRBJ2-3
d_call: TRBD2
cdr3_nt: TGTGCCAGCAGAAGAAGGGCTAGCGGGATGGGTACGCAGTATTTT
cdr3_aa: CASRRRASGMGTQYF

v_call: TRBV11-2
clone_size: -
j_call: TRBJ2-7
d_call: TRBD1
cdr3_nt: TGTGCCAGCAGCTCCGGACAGGGGGCGGGGGAGCAGTACTTC
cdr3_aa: CASSSGQGAGEQYF

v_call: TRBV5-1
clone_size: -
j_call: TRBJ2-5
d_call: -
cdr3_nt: TGCGCCAGCAGCTTCAAGGCTCAAGAGACCCAGTACTTC
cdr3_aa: CASSFKAQETQYF

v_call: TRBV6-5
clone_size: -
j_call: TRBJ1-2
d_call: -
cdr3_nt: TGTGCCAGCGGTTCGGGGAGCTCTAACTATGGCTACACCTTC
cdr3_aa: CASGSGSSNYGYTF

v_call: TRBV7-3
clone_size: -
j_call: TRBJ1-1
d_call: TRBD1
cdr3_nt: TGTGCCAGCAGCTTGCCCGGGGACAGCAGAGCTTTCTTT
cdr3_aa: CASSLPGDSRAFF

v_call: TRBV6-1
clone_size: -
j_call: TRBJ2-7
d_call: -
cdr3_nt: TGTGCCAGCAGTGAAGCTGAGGCAGACTACGAGCAGTACTTC
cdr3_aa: CASSEAEADYEQYF

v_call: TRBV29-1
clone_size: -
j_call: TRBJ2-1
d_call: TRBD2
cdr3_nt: TGCAGCGTTCCGGACATAGGGACTAGCGGAGGGCATGAGCAGTTCTTC
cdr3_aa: CSVPDIGTSGGHEQFF

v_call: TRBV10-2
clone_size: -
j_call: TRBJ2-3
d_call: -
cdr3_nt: TGCGCCAGCAGTGAGTCTCAGGATACGCAGTATTTT
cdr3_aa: CASSESQDTQYF

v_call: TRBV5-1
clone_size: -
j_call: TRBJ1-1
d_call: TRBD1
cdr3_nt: TGCGCCAGCAGCCCCGGCACACAGGGGATCGCTGAAGCTTTCTTT
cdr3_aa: CASSPGTQGIAEAFF

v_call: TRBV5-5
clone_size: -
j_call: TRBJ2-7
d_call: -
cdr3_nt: TGTGCCAGCAGCTTAAACGGGCCCCCAACCTCCTACGAGCAGTACTTC
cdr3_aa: CASSLNGPPTSYEQYF

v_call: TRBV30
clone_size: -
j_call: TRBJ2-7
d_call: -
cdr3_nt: TGTGCCTGGAGTGTCCGACAAGGACGCTACGAGCAGTACTTC
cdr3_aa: CAWSVRQGRYEQYF

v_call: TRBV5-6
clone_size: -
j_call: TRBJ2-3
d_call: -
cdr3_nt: TGTGCCAGCAACCTTGCAGATACGCAGTATTTT
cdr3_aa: CASNLADTQYF

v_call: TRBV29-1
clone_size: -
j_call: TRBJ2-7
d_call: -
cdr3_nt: TGCAGCGTTGAGACCACCGACTACGAGCAGTACTTC
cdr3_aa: CSVETTDYEQYF

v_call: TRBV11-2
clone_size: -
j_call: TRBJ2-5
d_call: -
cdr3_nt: TGTGCCAGCAGCTTAGGAACTTATAACTACCAAGAGACCCAGTACTTC
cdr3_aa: CASSLGTYNYQETQYF